This TCR beta chain comes out of a study of blood T cells in healthy people across ages. This clonotype was counted between two and nine times. Its antigen is not known. PCR was performed a second time for about 7 to 12 cycles using a sample-barcoded 5' primer and a J-beta primer mix. TCRdb ran MiXCR on the 5' RACE reads and lists one entry per CDR3 protein. The sample consists of some 1,000,000 distinct CDR3 sequences, around 25% of them appearing once. Caucasian individuals from Russia who were healthy and aged about 6 to 95 acted as donors. Study-level points and caveats: Lack of knowledge of donor CMV status possibly confounded expanded clonotype changes.

The V gene's germline CDR1 is SGHRS and CDR2 YFSETQ. V gave up 3 bases and J gave up 4 bases, with 16 bases separating them. The CDR3 covers 15 residues. These data were also filed under a second study, of T cells of mothers and their children. Turning to that study: Over 9.5 million TCR beta CDR3 reads were obtained from each mother, and about 3 million from each child.

The chain carries TRBV5-1 and TRBJ2-5; D gene uncertain. The source is a girl aged 2 to 9 in good health. The sequencing input was blood. CDR3 sequence reads: CASSSALRLLETQYF. The CDR3 DNA reads as TGCGCCAGCAGCTCCGCCCTCCGTTTGTTAGAGACCCAGTACTTC.